This T cell receptor beta chain is from a study of CD8 T cells in ankylosing spondylitis. CDR3 size: 14 residues. In germline, CDR1 is SGHRS, CDR2 YFSETQ. V lost 2 bases to trimming and J lost 0 bases, with 8 bases between them. Study-wide results and limits: Seemingly characteristic of ankylosing spondylitis blood was a TCR beta motif consisting of about 8 highly homologous variants.

One entry per CDR3 protein, called by TCRdb with MiXCR from the 5' RACE reads. The repertoire consists of 800,000 to 900,000 distinct CDR3 sequences, with over 9.5% occurring once and the leading ten covering 0.51%. This clonotype showed up just a few times. Its antigen is currently unknown. This TCR came from a male donor with ankylosing spondylitis. The gene calls are TRBV5-1 and TRBJ2-5; possibly TRBD2 for D (5 bases). Sequencing used blood, either unsorted or a sorted T cell fraction (not recorded which). The CDR3 DNA reads TGCGCCAGCAGCTTCCAGCGGTACCAAGAGACCCAGTACTTC. Protein product: CASSFQRYQETQYF.